This T cell receptor beta chain was recovered during a study of vaccination and CD4 T cells after COVID-19. Cultured CD4+ T-cell DNA underwent Oncomine TCR Beta short-read sequencing. Scientists extracted genomic DNA from CD4+ T cells grown in culture. Using its own MiXCR run on the PCR reads, TCRdb lists one record per CDR3 protein. The sample yields 21,000 or so distinct CDR3 sequences, around 46% seen once. Germline lookup yields CDR1 DFQATT and CDR2 SNEGSKA (reference sequence). This CDR3 is 13 amino acids long. The V gene lost 4 bases and the J gene lost 2 bases, with 9 bases spanning the gap. Time point specified: late sampling 161 to 241 days after vaccination in a few convalescent patients. The treatment: approximately 9-day PBMC culture with coronavirus spike peptide pools or control peptides (ViraFEST assay). The positive PCR dates, which preceded the US Alpha, Beta and Delta variants, fell between March and December 2020.

For this clonotype: Its antigen is as yet unknown.

Study results and limitations: Convalescent patients' vaccine-specific clones were spike mono-reactive in 304 of 307 cases. Post-vaccination, and not before, a median about 90% of reactive clones appeared in convalescent patients.

V gene TRBV20-1 combines with J gene TRBJ2-4, with no clear D. The sequence was collected from a human donor who had recovered from COVID-19. The sample here was CD4+ T cells from blood, cultured in vitro, taken about 7 months after SARS-CoV-2 vaccination. CDR3 in DNA: TGCAGTGCTATGGGGTTTACCAAAAACATTCAGTACTTC. Amino acids: CSAMGFTKNIQYF.